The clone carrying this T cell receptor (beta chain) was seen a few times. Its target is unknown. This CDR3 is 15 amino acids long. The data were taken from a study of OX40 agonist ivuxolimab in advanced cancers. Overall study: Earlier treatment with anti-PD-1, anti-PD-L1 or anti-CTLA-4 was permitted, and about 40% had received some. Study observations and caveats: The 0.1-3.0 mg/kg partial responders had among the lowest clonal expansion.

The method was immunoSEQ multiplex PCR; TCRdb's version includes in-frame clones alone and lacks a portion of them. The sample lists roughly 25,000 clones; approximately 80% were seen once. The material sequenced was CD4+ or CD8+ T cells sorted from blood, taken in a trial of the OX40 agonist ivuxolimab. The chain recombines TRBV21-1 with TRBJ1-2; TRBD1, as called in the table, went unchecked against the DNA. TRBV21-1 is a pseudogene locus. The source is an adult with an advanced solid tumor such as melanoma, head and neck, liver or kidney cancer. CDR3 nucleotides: TGTGCCAGCAGCAATCGGACAGCGGCGGACTATGGCTACACCTTC. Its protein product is CASSNRTAADYGYTF.